The 10 T cell receptor beta chains given below trace back to one sample, sequenced in a study of technical replicates of blood from several donors. TCRdb's copy holds only in-frame clones and misses some; the assay was immunoSEQ multiplex PCR. The sample holds 70,000 or so clones, approximately 92% seen once. Sequenced sample: T cells isolated from PBMCs. The receptor set was obtained from a human donor in good health.

This rearrangement joins TRBV15 to TRBJ2-3; D ambiguous. Germline CDR1 and CDR2: LNHNV and YYDKDF (reference sequence). Trimming took off 0 bases at V and 3 bases at J, with 7 bases between the two ends. The CDR3 extends over 14 amino acids. CDR3 protein: CATSREQRTDTQYF. The CDR3 nucleotides read TGTGCCACCAGCAGAGAGCAGCGTACAGATACGCAGTATTTT.

This clone came up once. The rearrangement links TRBV29-1 to TRBJ2-1; D might be TRBD1 (6 bases). Per the germline V gene, CDR1 is SQVTM and CDR2 is ANQGSEA. The CDR3 runs to 15 residues. The V end was cut by 2 bases, the J end by 4 bases, with 15 bases between. The DNA of the CDR3 is TGCAGCGTTGAATCTACAGGGCCCCCTTACAATGAGCAGTTCTTC. Protein product: CSVESTGPPYNEQFF.

The chain uses TRBV6-4 and TRBJ2-2, with 8 bases that match TRBD1. The CDR3 is made up of 14 amino acids. J gave up 3 bases and V 8 bases, and 5 bases lay outside the gene matches. Germline CDR1 MRHNA, CDR2 SNTAGT. The DNA of the CDR3 is TGTGCCAGCCGAACAGGGGGAGACACCGGGGAGCTGTTTTTT. As protein: CASRTGGDTGELFF.

CDR3 sequence reads: CASTGQGANYGYTF. The CDR3 DNA sequence: TGTGCCAGCACTGGACAGGGGGCAAACTATGGCTACACCTTC. This chain uses TRBV6-5 with TRBJ1-2; 11 bases align to TRBD1. The CDR3 is 14 residues long. The trim removed 7 bases at V and 2 bases at J, leaving 3 bases unmatched. Per germline, CDR1 MNHEY and CDR2 SVGAGI.

J is TRBJ2-7 and V is TRBV9; D gene ambiguous. The CDR3 contains 14 residues. Germline values: CDR1 SGDLS, CDR2 YYNGEE. Trimming removed 3 bases from V and 0 bases from J, with 10 bases in between. The chain's CDR3 is CASSESAASYEQYF. In DNA form, the CDR3 reads TGTGCCAGCAGCGAGTCGGCGGCCTCCTACGAGCAGTACTTC.

The chain links TRBV14 to TRBJ2-5, with D unclear. The CDR3 consists of 15 residues. V was cut by 2 bases and J by 2 bases, with 12 bases left in between. Germline-derived CDR1 and CDR2 are SGHDN and FVKESK. The CDR3 sequence: CASSQLLPAQETQYF. In nucleotides, the CDR3 is TGTGCCAGCAGCCAATTATTGCCAGCGCAAGAGACCCAGTACTTC.

This clone was picked up one time. CDR3 amino acids: CASSVLRGSYEQYF. CDR3 bases: TGCGCCAGCAGTGTGTTAAGGGGTTCCTACGAGCAGTACTTC. This rearrangement joins TRBV10-1 to TRBJ2-7; possible D gene TRBD1, 5 bases. Germline V lookup: CDR1 WNHNN, CDR2 SYGVQD (reference sequence). This CDR3 spans 14 amino acids. Trimming took off 4 bases at V and 1 base at J, with 11 bases between the two ends.

The chain uses TRBV5-1 and TRBJ2-3, with 10 bases fitting TRBD2. Trimming at V came to 4 bases and at J to 4 bases, leaving 3 bases not matched to a gene. Germline V gene data show CDR1 as SGHRS and CDR2 as YFSETQ. This CDR3 is 14 amino acids long. The CDR3 reads CASSKTSGPDTQYF. The CDR3 DNA reads as TGCGCCAGCAGCAAGACTAGCGGGCCAGATACGCAGTATTTT.

The chain employs TRBV12-5 and TRBJ1-5; no clear D gene. Trimming removed 0 bases from V and 4 bases from J, with 10 bases in between. The germline CDR1 and CDR2 sequences are LGHNT and FRNRAP. CDR3 size: 15 residues. For the CDR3, the DNA is TGTGCTAGTGGTTTGGTGCCGGGATTTAATCAGCCCCAGCATTTT. It codes for CASGLVPGFNQPQHF.

The chain links TRBV2 to TRBJ1-1; possibly TRBD1 for D (6 bases). V lost 5 bases and J lost 6, with 16 bases in between. This CDR3 has 14 amino acids. From germline, CDR1 is SNHLY and CDR2 FYNNEI. The chain's CDR3 is CASSKTQGFPEAFF. CDR3 DNA: TGTGCCAGCAGTAAGACACAGGGTTTCCCTGAAGCTTTCTTT. Combining the CDR3 with reference TRBV2 and TRBJ1-1 gives the whole variable domain EPEVTQTPSHQVTQMGQEVILRCVPISNHLYFYWYRQILGQKVEFLVSFYNNEISEKSEIFDDQFSVERPDGSNFTLKIRSTKLEDSAMYFCASSKTQGFPEAFFGQGTRLTVV.